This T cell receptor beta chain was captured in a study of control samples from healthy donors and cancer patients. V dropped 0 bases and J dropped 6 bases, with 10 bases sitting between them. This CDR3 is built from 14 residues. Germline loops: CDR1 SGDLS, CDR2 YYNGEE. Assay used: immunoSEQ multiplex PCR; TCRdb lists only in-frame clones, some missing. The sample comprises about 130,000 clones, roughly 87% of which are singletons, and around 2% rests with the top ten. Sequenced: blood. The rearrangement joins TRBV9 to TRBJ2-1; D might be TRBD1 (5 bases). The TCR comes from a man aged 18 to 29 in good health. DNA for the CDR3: TGTGCCAGCAGCGTAGATCAGGGTGTCAATGAGCAGTTCTTC. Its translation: CASSVDQGVNEQFF. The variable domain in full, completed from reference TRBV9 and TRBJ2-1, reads DSGVTQTPKHLITATGQRVTLRCSPRSGDLSVYWYQQSLDQGLQFLIQYYNGEERAKGNILERFSAQQFPDLHSELNLSSLELGDSALYFCASSVDQGVNEQFFGPGTRLTVL.